This entry is about one TCR beta chain. Its specificity is not known. Germline CDR1 is MNHNY and CDR2 is SVGAGI (reference sequence). There are 13 residues in the CDR3. V dropped 10 bases and J dropped 0 bases, with 12 bases sitting between them. The data originate from a study of T cell responses to AZD1222 COVID-19 vaccine. Some clones are missing from TCRdb's copy, which holds only in-frame ones; the method was immunoSEQ multiplex PCR. Among about 120,000 clones, roughly 88% were seen once, and the ten largest hold roughly 3.7%. Findings of the study overall: CD4 TCRs covered the whole spike, strongest at regions 160-218 and 743-854. No repertoire was sampled before or during the peak T cell response, only after it.

This chain links TRBV6-6 with TRBJ1-1, with a tentative D call TRBD1 (6 bases). The clonotype comes from an adult in good health. The specimen was peripheral blood, collected on day 0 of MenACWY control vaccination. The CDR3 DNA sequence: TGTGCCACCATAGGACAGTTGAACACTGAAGCTTTCTTT. Translated, it gives CATIGQLNTEAFF.